Following are 31 T cell receptor beta chains from one sample sequenced in a study of shared clonotypes between healthy human individuals. Profiling relied on immunoSEQ multiplex PCR, and the TCRdb table lists in-frame clones only, not all of them. The profile shows millions of clones, 80% to 95% of them singletons. The sequenced sample consisted of naive CD4+ T cells from PBMCs. As for subset: CD45RA+ positively selected. All receptors come from a man aged 18 to 30 in good health. Some clones in this sample may be carry-over from other donors' samples.

In regard to this clone: The sample holds other DNA sequences that translate to the same CDR3. The chain recombines TRBV4-2 with TRBJ2-7; 9 nucleotides align to TRBD2. The CDR3 has 16 amino acids. V shed 0 bases, J shed 2 bases, and the junction held 5 bases outside the gene matches. Germline assignment: CDR1 LGHNA and CDR2 YNFKEQ. CDR3 in amino acids: CASSQEGREGPYEQYF. For the CDR3, the DNA is TGTGCCAGCAGCCAAGAGGGGCGGGAGGGACCCTACGAGCAGTACTTC.

This clone was picked up one time. V is TRBV2 and J is TRBJ1-4, with D uncertain. The CDR3 runs to 14 residues. The germline gives CDR1 SNHLY, CDR2 FYNNEI. Between the trimmed V and J ends, which lost 10 bases and 0 bases, there was a span of 12 bases. CDR3 residues: CATENRATNEKLFF. CDR3 nucleotide sequence: TGTGCCACCGAAAACCGTGCAACTAATGAAAAACTGTTTTTT.

V and J are TRBV11-3 and TRBJ2-2; D is possibly TRBD2 (6 bases). V was shortened by 5 bases and J by 8 bases, with 9 bases between the two germline ends. Germline V lookup: CDR1 SGHNT, CDR2 YENEEA. There are 12 residues in the CDR3. In DNA, the CDR3 is TGTGCCAGCAGCCTTAGCGGAGGGGAGCTGTTTTTT. This gives the protein CASSLSGGELFF.

This chain joins TRBV27 and TRBJ2-1, with 9 positions matching TRBD2. Germline V gives CDR1 MNHEY, CDR2 SMNVEV (reference sequence). With 8 bases clipped from V and 5 bases from J, the junction kept 7 bases outside the gene matches. There are 14 residues in the CDR3. Here the CDR3 DNA reads TGTGCCAGCTGTTGGAGCGGGAGGAACAATGAGCAGTTCTTC. Its protein product is CASCWSGRNNEQFF.

This clone came up once. V gene TRBV6-5 combines with J gene TRBJ2-7; D call uncertain. V was pared by 4 bases and J by 0 bases, with 16 bases between. The CDR3 spans 16 residues. The V gene's germline CDR1 is MNHEY and CDR2 SVGAGI. The CDR3 DNA is TGTGCCAGCAGTTTCCGCCGGGCCACAATCTCCTACGAGCAGTACTTC. Protein sequence: CASSFRRATISYEQYF.

The chain has TRBV28 and TRBJ2-7; D is undetermined. Germline CDR1 and CDR2: MDHEN and SYDVKM. This CDR3 is built from 12 residues. Between the trimmed V and J ends, which lost 8 bases and 2 bases, there was a span of 10 bases. CDR3 coding DNA: TGTGCCAGCCGACTCAGTCCCTACGAGCAGTACTTC. This codes for CASRLSPYEQYF.

On this clone: Germline is not matched at one junction end, which may reflect a read error. The rearrangement uses TRBV9 and TRBJ1-2; D unclear. This CDR3 spans 14 amino acids. CDR1 is SGDLS and CDR2 is YYNGEE in the germline V gene. Here the CDR3 reads CASSVAGGRRYPNF. CDR3 coding DNA: TGTGCCAGCAGCGTAGCTGGAGGACGGCGGTATCCCAATTTC.

In this sample, this clone turned up once. The chain links TRBV28 to TRBJ2-4; 12 bases map to TRBD1. Looked up from germline, CDR1 is MDHEN and CDR2 is SYDVKM. CDR3 length equals 18 residues. V was clipped by 3 bases and J by 0 bases; unmatched bases: 6. CDR3 in DNA: TGTGCCAGCAGTTTCAGGGACAGGGGGCGGATAGCCAAAAACATTCAGTACTTC. It encodes CASSFRDRGRIAKNIQYF.

The rearrangement joins TRBV7-7 to TRBJ2-2; 10 bases map to TRBD2. Germline CDR1 SSHAT, CDR2 FNYEAQ (reference sequence). V shed 1 base and J 6 bases; nucleotides not matched to a gene: 2. CDR3 length equals 15 residues. This chain's CDR3 is CASSLGLAGAGELFF. The DNA for the CDR3 is TGTGCCAGCAGCTTAGGTCTAGCGGGAGCCGGGGAGCTGTTTTTT.

V and J are TRBV2 and TRBJ1-3; no clear D. The CDR3 spans 15 residues. Germline loops: CDR1 SNHLY, CDR2 FYNNEI. Trimming left V 6 bases short and J 0 bases short, with 12 bases between. CDR3 DNA: TGTGCCAGCAGCGAATCACAGAGCTCTGGAAACACCATATATTTT. Amino acids: CASSESQSSGNTIYF.

The chain joins TRBV30 to TRBJ2-7; D gene unclear. Germline assignment: CDR1 GTSNPN and CDR2 SVGIG (reference sequence). Trimming pared 2 bases from V and 3 bases from J, leaving 14 bases between. This CDR3 region has 14 residues. DNA of the CDR3: TGTGCCTGGAGTTACGGATCCGGCTTCTACGAGCAGTACTTC. Translating gives CAWSYGSGFYEQYF.

The rearrangement uses TRBV9 and TRBJ2-2, with D perhaps matching TRBD2 (5 bases). Germline loops: CDR1 SGDLS, CDR2 YYNGEE. V was shortened by 2 bases and J by 6 bases, with 14 bases between the two germline ends. The CDR3 runs 15 residues. The CDR3 nucleotides read TGTGCCAGCAGCGTTCGGGGTACGGTTGCCGGGGAGCTGTTTTTT. This sequence encodes CASSVRGTVAGELFF. Together with reference TRBV9 and TRBJ2-2, the CDR3 gives the full variable domain: DSGVTQTPKHLITATGQRVTLRCSPRSGDLSVYWYQQSLDQGLQFLIQYYNGEERAKGNILERFSAQQFPDLHSELNLSSLELGDSALYFCASSVRGTVAGELFFGEGSRLTVL.

The chain combines TRBV28 with TRBJ2-7; 10 nucleotides match TRBD1. Germline lookup yields CDR1 MDHEN and CDR2 SYDVKM. Trimming at V came to 10 bases and at J to 6 bases, leaving 9 bases not matched to a gene. The CDR3 consists of 13 residues. CDR3: CATSGQGFSEQYF. CDR3 coding DNA: TGTGCCACCTCGGGACAGGGGTTCTCCGAGCAGTACTTC.

The gene calls are TRBV28 and TRBJ2-3; possibly TRBD1 for D (6 bases). Trimming removed 7 bases at V and 2 bases at J, with 19 bases between. This CDR3 contains 16 residues. Germline V gene lookup returns CDR1 MDHEN and CDR2 SYDVKM. CDR3 amino acids: CASNRMTGRDTDTQYF. The CDR3 nucleotides read TGTGCCAGCAACAGAATGACAGGCCGAGACACAGATACGCAGTATTTT.

Here the CDR3 reads CASTPSVGGYTF. The CDR3 coding sequence is TGTGCCAGCACCCCTTCAGTGGGTGGCTACACCTTC. This chain uses TRBV28 with TRBJ1-2; D not resolved. V was clipped by 7 bases and J by 7 bases, with 13 bases between them. The CDR3 has 12 residues. Per germline, CDR1 MDHEN and CDR2 SYDVKM.

The chain links TRBV28 to TRBJ2-7, with a weak D call TRBD1 (5 bases). Trimming cost V 2 bases and J 4 bases, with 15 bases left between them. There are 15 residues in the CDR3. CDR1 MDHEN and CDR2 SYDVKM come from the germline V gene. The CDR3 DNA reads TGTGCCAGCAGTTTAAACAGGTTGTGGGCATACGAGCAGTACTTC. Translated, it gives CASSLNRLWAYEQYF.

This clone was observed a few times. The chain uses TRBV29-1 and TRBJ1-1; D not certain. Trimming removed 4 bases from V and 5 bases from J, with 11 bases in between. The CDR3 is 12 residues long. Germline CDR1 SQVTM, CDR2 ANQGSEA. DNA of the CDR3: TGCAGCGTTGGGGGTTGGAAGACTGAAGCTTTCTTT. Its translation: CSVGGWKTEAFF.

J is TRBJ2-7 and V is TRBV29-1, with D hard to call. Trimming removed 2 bases from V and 5 bases from J, with 13 bases in between. CDR1 is SQVTM and CDR2 is ANQGSEA in the germline V gene. The CDR3 runs 13 residues. This CDR3 reads CSVETIAINEQYF. The CDR3 DNA is TGCAGCGTTGAAACTATCGCTATAAACGAGCAGTACTTC.

CDR3 nucleotide sequence: TGTGCCAGCAGTTCTGTGGTCGTCGGCTATGGCTACACCTTC. Its protein is CASSSVVVGYGYTF. V is TRBV28 and J is TRBJ1-2, with D unclear. The V end was cut by 4 bases, the J end by 4 bases, with 13 bases between. Germline loops: CDR1 MDHEN, CDR2 SYDVKM. This CDR3 contains 14 residues.

This sequence joins TRBV28 and TRBJ2-3; the D gene could be TRBD1 or TRBD2 (5 bases each). Germline CDR1 MDHEN, CDR2 SYDVKM. Trimming cost V 5 bases and J 0 bases, with 15 bases left between them. The CDR3 covers 16 residues. The CDR3 DNA is TGTGCCAGCAGTCCCGACCGGGGCCGAAGCACAGATACGCAGTATTTT. It yields the protein CASSPDRGRSTDTQYF.

The rearrangement uses TRBV5-6 and TRBJ2-5; D gene ambiguous. V was shortened by 0 bases and J by 5 bases, with 11 bases between the two germline ends. The length of the CDR3 is 14 residues. Germline V gene sequence: CDR1 SGHDT, CDR2 YYEEEE. The DNA of the CDR3 is TGTGCCAGCAGCTTGGGACGGCCGGCGGAGACCCAGTACTTC. Translation gives CASSLGRPAETQYF.

The genes are TRBV19 and TRBJ2-3; possibly TRBD1 or TRBD2 for D (5 bases each). Per the germline V gene, CDR1 is LNHDA and CDR2 is SQIVND (reference sequence). Trimming pared 8 bases from V and 1 base from J, leaving 10 bases between. CDR3 size: 13 residues. CDR3: CASGLGGTDTQYF. The CDR3 nucleotides read TGTGCCAGTGGGTTGGGGGGCACAGATACGCAGTATTTT.

This clone was observed a single time. CDR3 protein: CASSPGTSLSYEQYF. DNA of the CDR3: TGTGCCAGCAGCCCCGGGACATCTCTCTCCTACGAGCAGTACTTC. The V and J genes are TRBV5-5 and TRBJ2-7; TRBD1 might be the D (6 bases). Germline-derived CDR1 and CDR2 are SGHKS and YYEKEE (reference sequence). The CDR3 length is 15 residues. Between the trimmed V and J ends, which lost 4 bases and 0 bases, there was a span of 14 bases.

Of note for this clone: Other DNA sequences within the sample encode an identical CDR3. Here the CDR3 DNA reads TGTGCCAGCAGCTTGGCGGGCAACGGAAACACCATATATTTT. Its translation: CASSLAGNGNTIYF. The V gene is TRBV5-4, the J gene TRBJ1-3; D not certain. The CDR3 consists of 14 residues. V was clipped by 0 bases and J by 4 bases, with 8 bases between them. In germline, CDR1 is SGHNT, CDR2 YYREEE (reference sequence).

On this clone: Other nucleotide sequences from this sample produce the same CDR3. The rearrangement joins TRBV18 to TRBJ2-5; 7 bases fit TRBD1. Germline V gene lookup returns CDR1 KGHSH and CDR2 LQKENI. V lost 6 bases, J lost 1 base, and 8 bases stayed unmatched. The CDR3 is made up of 15 amino acids. This CDR3 is CASSPYGTAQETQYF. The CDR3 region has the DNA TGTGCCAGCTCCCCATACGGGACAGCCCAAGAGACCCAGTACTTC. The full variable domain, its missing parts supplied by reference TRBV18 and TRBJ2-5, is NAGVMQNPRHLVRRRGQEARLRCSPMKGHSHVYWYRQLPEEGLKFMVYLQKENIIDESGMPKERFSAEFPKEGPSILRIQQVVRGDSAAYFCASSPYGTAQETQYFGPGTRLLVL.

Note on this clone: The same CDR3 arises from other DNA sequences in this sample as well. This chain joins TRBV5-1 and TRBJ2-5, with TRBD1 identical over 10 bases. The length of the CDR3 is 14 residues. J gave up 3 bases and V 2 bases, and 1 base lay outside the gene matches. Germline assignment: CDR1 SGHRS and CDR2 YFSETQ. In nucleotides, the CDR3 is TGCGCCAGCAGCTTCGGGACAGGGGAAGAGACCCAGTACTTC. It is translated as CASSFGTGEETQYF.

As for this clone: Within the sample, other DNA sequences also encode this same CDR3. Here the CDR3 reads CASSLAGSYNEQFF. In nucleotides, the CDR3 is TGCGCCAGCAGCTTGGCGGGCTCCTACAATGAGCAGTTCTTC. The chain links TRBV5-1 to TRBJ2-1; unclear D gene. This CDR3 region has 14 residues. Trimming cost V 0 bases and J 0 bases, with 4 bases left between them. Germline V lookup: CDR1 SGHRS, CDR2 YFSETQ.

The chain recombines TRBV5-1 with TRBJ1-4, with TRBD1 identical over 9 bases. Germline V lookup: CDR1 SGHRS, CDR2 YFSETQ. This CDR3 has 15 amino acids. Germline trimming cut 4 bases from V and 7 bases from J; bases unmatched to any gene: 8. The CDR3 bases are TGCGCCAGCAGCCCAGGACAGGGGTTGGTTGAAAAACTGTTTTTT. This sequence encodes CASSPGQGLVEKLFF.

The chain links TRBV7-3 to TRBJ2-1; D possibly corresponds to TRBD2 (6 bases). V was cut by 5 bases and J by 5 bases, with 16 bases left in between. The CDR3 spans 15 residues. Germline values: CDR1 SGHTA, CDR2 FQGTGA. For the CDR3, the DNA is TGTGCCAGCAGCCTAGGGCGGGGTAATAACAATGAGCAGTTCTTC. Translated: CASSLGRGNNNEQFF.

The table lists this clone with a count of one. The chain combines TRBV4-2 with TRBJ2-4; possible D gene TRBD1, 6 bases. Germline lookup yields CDR1 LGHNA and CDR2 YNFKEQ. Trimming shortened V by 4 bases and J by 0 bases, and 13 bases separated the two germline ends. The CDR3 runs to 16 residues. CDR3: CASSLPTGLAKNIQYF. As DNA, the CDR3 is TGTGCCAGCAGCCTCCCTACAGGGCTAGCCAAAAACATTCAGTACTTC.

The chain links TRBV30 to TRBJ2-1; 8 bases map to TRBD2. The J segment lost 8 bases and the V segment lost 8 bases, leaving 23 bases of the junction unmatched. The germline CDR1 and CDR2 sequences are GTSNPN and SVGIG (reference sequence). This CDR3 is built from 17 residues. CDR3: CAGGRRPASGRRDEQFF. Here the CDR3 DNA reads TGTGCCGGGGGTCGGAGGCCGGCTAGCGGGCGGCGCGATGAGCAGTTCTTC. Together with reference TRBV30 and TRBJ2-1, the CDR3 gives the full variable domain: SQTIHQWPATLVQPVGSPLSLECTVEGTSNPNLYWYRQAAGRGLQLLFYSVGIGQISSEVPQNLSASRPQDRQFILSSKKLLLSDSGFYLCAGGRRPASGRRDEQFFGPGTRLTVL.